This T cell receptor (beta chain) derives from a study of Graves' ophthalmopathy and Graves' hyperthyroidism. Study summary: Untreated patients at initial diagnosis provided peripheral blood. Whole-study findings and limits: Using a 13-signature model, the authors split ophthalmopathy from stable hyperthyroidism, with 87.88% sensitivity and approximately 84% specificity.

This clonotype was observed once. Antigen specificity is unknown. As the template, RNA transcripts were used to amplify TCR beta CDR3 regions. The first-round RT-PCR employed HTBI primers together with the Qiagen OneStep RT-PCR kit. A multiplex PCR was then performed as the second round. TCRdb analysed the multiplex PCR reads with MiXCR anew, one entry per CDR3 protein. The sample lists 350,000 to 400,000 distinct CDR3 sequences, approximately 16% occurring once. Clinicians diagnosed using symptoms, serum thyroxine, TRAb, thyroid ultrasound and orbital computed tomography. PBMCs were obtained from roughly 9.7 ml of fresh peripheral blood. The CDR3 contains 14 residues. Germline CDR1 is LNHNV and CDR2 is YYDKDF (reference sequence). V lost 4 bases and J 3 bases, leaving 13 bases between the germline ends.

The sample comprised peripheral blood. The receptor was isolated from a woman between 18 and 29 years old with Graves' ophthalmopathy. The chain couples TRBV15 to TRBJ2-7; a possible D gene is TRBD1 (5 bases). CDR3 amino acids: CATSNRQGNYEQYF. Written as DNA, the CDR3 is TGTGCCACCAGCAATCGGCAGGGAAACTACGAGCAGTACTTC.